This entry lists 31 T cell receptor delta chains sequenced from one sample in a study of DNA immune sequencing with unique molecular identifiers. A 32-plex genomic DNA assay used primers for all 8 TRDV and 4 TRDJ genes. A 12-nucleotide UMI was added during approximately 3 barcoding PCR cycles before adapter PCR. TCRdb called clones anew from the multiplex PCR reads with CATT. Counted here are about 890 delta-chain clones, roughly a third occurring once; the ten biggest clones make up approximately 79%. Sequences were obtained from gamma-delta T cells from PBMCs. These receptors were obtained from a human donor in good health.

This clone is deemed medium-sized. This sample also contains other DNA sequences that code for the same CDR3. This chain joins TRDV2 and TRDJ1, with unresolved D. There are 16 residues in the CDR3. Trimming took 0 bases from V and 0 from J, leaving 13 bases between them. The germline gives CDR1 GEAIGNYY, CDR2 EKD. CDR3 sequence: CACDTLGTQNTDKLIF. The CDR3, as DNA: TGTGCCTGTGACACCCTAGGGACCCAGAACACCGATAAACTCATCTTT.

As concerns this clone: TCRdb pairs this DNA with a much larger clone's protein that differs at residue 12, likely a read error; the protein shown was translated from the DNA. The J gene is TRDJ1, the V gene TRDV1; 12 positions match TRDD3. Trimming at V came to 5 bases and at J to 1 base, leaving 35 bases not matched to a gene. CDR1 and CDR2 (germline): TSWWSYY, QGS. CDR3 size: 26 residues. The CDR3 DNA follows: TGTGCTCTTGGGCATGGAGAGTGCCTTCTTCTGCCAGCTACTGGGGGATACAAATTCTCCACCGATAAACTCATCTTT. Translation gives CALGHGECLLLPATGGYKFSTDKLIF.

Concerning this clone itself: Only one base separates this from a far larger clonotype, so it likely reflects a read error. Other DNA sequences in the sample encode the same CDR3. The V call is TRDV1, the J call TRDJ1; 11 bases fit TRDD3. Germline lookup yields CDR1 TSWWSYY and CDR2 QGS. The CDR3 length is 19 residues. V shed 0 bases, J shed 3 bases, and the junction held 12 bases outside the gene matches. CDR3 nucleotide sequence: TGTGCTCTTGGGGAACTCTTAGTACTGGGGGATAGTGACGCCGATAAACTCATCTTT. Protein: CALGELLVLGDSDADKLIF.

In regard to this clone: This DNA's translation and the protein TCRdb lists, from a much larger clone, do not match at residue 8, likely due to a read error; the protein shown is translated from the DNA. The chain couples TRDV2 to TRDJ1; D perhaps matches TRDD3 (6 bases). Per the germline V gene, CDR1 is GEAIGNYY and CDR2 is EKD. This CDR3 has 16 amino acids. V lost 3 bases and J lost 0, with 16 bases in between. This CDR3 reads CACDGLGCSYTDKLIF. CDR3 DNA: TGTGCCTGTGACGGCCTGGGGTGCTCATACACCGATAAACTCATCTTT.

Note on this clone: The protein that TCRdb holds for this DNA derives from a much larger clone and differs from the translated DNA at residue 7, which likely indicates a read error; the protein shown here is translated from the DNA. The J gene is TRDJ1, the V gene TRDV1; 9 nucleotides align to TRDD3. The junction had 27 bases not matched to a gene; V was cut back by 4 bases and J by 0 bases. In germline, CDR1 is TSWWSYY, CDR2 QGS. CDR3 size: 23 residues. This chain's CDR3 is CALGGSWGYRGYAGTKYTDKLIF. The CDR3 DNA is TGTGCTCTTGGGGGGTCGTGGGGCTATCGGGGATACGCGGGGACTAAGTACACCGATAAACTCATCTTT.

Turning to this clone: This likely came from a read error, as a far larger clone is one base away. This chain uses TRDV3 with TRDJ1, with unresolved D. V shed 2 bases and J shed 4 bases, with 23 bases lying between them. Germline V gives CDR1 TVYSNPD, CDR2 GDNSRS (reference sequence). This CDR3 has 16 residues. The CDR3 sequence is CAFFGLGGGLVDKLIF. The CDR3 coding sequence is TGTGCCTTTTTCGGCTTAGGCGGTGGGCTTGTCGATAAACTCATCTTT.

Concerning this clone: This DNA translates differently at residue 5 from the TCRdb protein, which is that of a much larger clone; a read error is likely, and the protein shown is the DNA's own translation. The V gene is TRDV2, the J gene TRDJ1, with 10 positions matching TRDD3. This CDR3 contains 16 residues. The germline V gene encodes CDR1 GEAIGNYY and CDR2 EKD. V was clipped by 3 bases and J by 0 bases; unmatched bases: 6. The CDR3 reads CACDFLLGDYTDKLIF. The DNA for the CDR3 is TGTGCCTGTGACTTCCTACTGGGGGATTACACCGATAAACTCATCTTT.

This clone was seen a single time. A single base is all that separates this from a far larger clone, so a read error is likely. CDR3 sequence: CALGEGSYGSSHWGIRGFQADKLIF. The CDR3 bases are TGTGCTCTTGGGGAAGGGTCCTACGGGTCGTCGCACTGGGGGATACGAGGGTTTCAGGCCGATAAACTCATCTTT. This sequence joins TRDV1 and TRDJ1; 13 bases align to TRDD3. The CDR3 covers 25 residues. Trimming cost V 2 bases and J 3 bases; bases outside gene matches: 30. In germline, CDR1 is TSWWSYY, CDR2 QGS.

This clone was recorded a few times. V and J are TRAV38-2/DV8 and TRDJ1; 12 bases line up with TRDD3. Trimming at V came to 8 bases and at J to 1 base, leaving 27 bases not matched to a gene. The CDR3 runs to 22 residues. From germline, CDR1 is TSESDYY and CDR2 QEAYKQQN. The CDR3 nucleotides are TGTGCTTACAAAACGCCACCTTCCAGGGACGGCTGGGGGATACGCGGCACCGATAAACTCATCTTT. It specifies CAYKTPPSRDGWGIRGTDKLIF.

Comments on this clone: The TCRdb protein comes from a much larger clone and disagrees with this DNA's translation at residue 13, likely due to a read error; the protein given here is derived from the DNA. V gene TRDV2 combines with J gene TRDJ1; 7 nucleotides match TRDD3. There are 16 residues in the CDR3. Per the germline V gene, CDR1 is GEAIGNYY and CDR2 is EKD. The CDR3 sequence: CACDGLGGSYTDILIF. The CDR3 nucleotides read TGTGCCTGTGACGGCCTGGGGGGCTCATACACCGATATACTCATCTTT.

About this clone: The protein held in TCRdb is that of a much larger clone and does not match this DNA's translation at residue 23, likely because of a read error; the protein shown is translated from the DNA. The rearrangement joins TRDV1 to TRDJ1; 9 nucleotides match TRDD3. Judging by the DNA end, TRDJ2 fits better; the J call may be wrong. Per the germline V gene, CDR1 is TSWWSYY and CDR2 is QGS. The CDR3 spans 24 residues. CDR3 amino acids: CALGELSRGHPLGDRGRYTDKLFF. The DNA of the CDR3 is TGTGCTCTTGGGGAACTGTCTAGAGGTCACCCGCTGGGGGATCGAGGAAGGTACACCGATAAACTCTTCTTT.

A word on this clone: A far larger clone is one nucleotide away, so this likely arose from a read error. The chain has TRDV2 and TRDJ1; 11 bases map to TRDD3. The germline CDR1 and CDR2 sequences are GEAIGNYY and EKD. The J segment lost 0 bases and the V segment lost 3 bases, leaving 11 bases of the junction unmatched. The CDR3 has 18 residues. The CDR3, as DNA: TGTGCCTGTGACCCTCTACTGGGGGATAGCCGGGACACCGATAAACTCATCTTT. Translating gives CACDPLLGDSRDTDKLIF.

This clone was observed a few times. A far larger clone lies a single base away; this is likely a read error. This sample includes further DNA sequences coding for the same CDR3. This chain uses TRDV2 with TRDJ1; 8 nucleotides agree with TRDD3. CDR1 GEAIGNYY and CDR2 EKD come from the germline V gene. Trimming removed 8 bases from V and 0 bases from J; junction bases left unmatched: 25. The CDR3 is 20 amino acids. CDR3: CASPPTITGGTTLNTDKLIF. The DNA for the CDR3 is TGTGCCTCCCCACCTACAATTACTGGGGGGACTACTCTTAACACCGATAAACTCATCTTT.

Concerning this clone itself: A far larger clone is only one base removed, so a read error is likely. The sample holds other DNA sequences that translate to the same CDR3. The chain links TRDV3 to TRDJ1; 10 nucleotides line up with TRDD3. Looked up from germline, CDR1 is TVYSNPD and CDR2 is GDNSRS (reference sequence). The CDR3 has 16 residues. V was clipped by 1 base and J by 3 bases; unmatched bases: 11. CDR3: CAFIAGGYEVPDKLIF. The CDR3 DNA reads as TGTGCCTTTATTGCCGGGGGATACGAAGTACCCGATAAACTCATCTTT.

Comment on this clone: This likely came from a read error, as a far larger clone is one base away. The chain links TRDV2 to TRDJ1; 11 bases agree with TRDD3. CDR1 and CDR2 (germline): GEAIGNYY, EKD. The CDR3 is 18 residues long. The CDR3 here is CAYDQLVIVGDTRHKLIF. The CDR3 DNA reads as TGTGCCTATGACCAGCTCGTCATTGTGGGGGATACGCGACATAAACTCATCTTT.

Comment on this clone: A read error likely explains this, since a far larger clone differs by one base. The CDR3 protein is CALGEPNPLPLLFSSQWILLDKLIF. The CDR3, as DNA: TGTGCTCTTGGGGAACCCAACCCATTACCCCTCCTGTTTTCCTCCCAATGGATACTACTCGATAAACTCATCTTT. V and J are TRDV1 and TRDJ1; TRDD3 might be the D (6 bases). V lost 1 base and J 4 bases, leaving 43 bases between the germline ends. Germline lookup yields CDR1 TSWWSYY and CDR2 QGS. The CDR3 is 25 amino acids.

On this clone itself: A far larger clone is a single base away, which makes a read error likely. The same CDR3 can be traced to other DNA sequences in this sample. The chain joins TRDV2 to TRDJ1; 7 bases match TRDD3. There are 16 residues in the CDR3. Germline assignment: CDR1 GEAIGNYY and CDR2 EKD. CDR3 amino acids: CACDGLGGSYTDKLIF. As DNA, the CDR3 is TGTGCCTGTGACGGCCTGGGGGGCTCATACACCGATAAGCTCATCTTT.

This clone came up a few times. A far more abundant clone sits one base away, making this likely a read error. The sample holds other DNA sequences that translate to the same CDR3. This chain connects TRDV1 to TRDJ1; TRDD3 aligns across 10 bases. CDR1 is TSWWSYY and CDR2 is QGS in the germline V gene. V shed 0 bases and J 0 bases; nucleotides not matched to a gene: 25. The CDR3 runs 24 residues. The DNA of the CDR3 is TGTGCTCTTGGGGAACTGTCTAGAGGTCACCCACTGGGGGATCGAGGAAGGTACACCGATAAACTCATCTTT. This codes for CALGELSRGHPLGDRGRYTDKLIF.

A word on this clone: The protein in TCRdb stems from a much larger clone and differs at residues 12 and 17 from this DNA's translation, likely a read error; here the protein is translated from the DNA. V and J are TRDV1 and TRDJ1, with a tentative D call TRDD3 (6 bases). V lost 4 bases to trimming and J lost 1 base, with 37 bases between them. Germline V lookup: CDR1 TSWWSYY, CDR2 QGS. The CDR3 has 23 residues. CDR3 amino acids: CALGGSRGYRGCAGTKCTDKLIF. The DNA for the CDR3 is TGTGCTCTTGGGGGGTCGCGGGGCTATCGGGGATGCGCGGGGACTAAGTGCACCGATAAACTCATCTTT.

To note about this clone: TCRdb's listed protein matches a much larger clone and diverges from this DNA's translation at residue 7, likely through a read error; the protein shown comes from the DNA. The chain employs TRDV2 and TRDJ1; D gene uncertain. The germline V gene encodes CDR1 GEAIGNYY and CDR2 EKD. The CDR3 is 16 residues long. V was pared by 3 bases and J by 0 bases, with 16 bases between. The CDR3 sequence: CACDGLRGSYTDKLIF. CDR3 DNA sequence: TGTGCCTGTGACGGCCTGCGGGGCTCATACACCGATAAACTCATCTTT.

There are a few counts of this clone. The V call is TRDV2, the J call TRDJ1; TRDD3 aligns across 9 bases. This CDR3 has 15 amino acids. V trimming: 3 bases; J trimming: 0 bases; junction bases outside the gene matches: 4. Germline V gene data show CDR1 as GEAIGNYY and CDR2 as EKD. CDR3 residues: CACDLLGEYTDKLIF. The CDR3 nucleotides are TGTGCCTGTGACCTACTGGGGGAGTACACCGATAAACTCATCTTT.

With regard to this clone: A far bigger clonotype differs at one base, so this is likely a read error. Different DNA sequences within this sample yield the same CDR3. The chain joins TRDV1 to TRDJ1; 9 bases are shared with TRDD3. Looked up from germline, CDR1 is TSWWSYY and CDR2 is QGS. CDR3 length: 24 amino acids. The CDR3 DNA is TGTGCTCTAGGGGAACTGTCTAGAGGTCACCCGCTGGGGGATCGAGGAAGGTACACCGATAAACTCATCTTT. Translated: CALGELSRGHPLGDRGRYTDKLIF.

By frequency in the sample, this clone is large. The rearrangement uses TRDV2 and TRDJ1, with TRDD3 matching over 10 bases. The trim removed 3 bases at V and 0 bases at J, leaving 9 bases unmatched. The germline V gene has CDR1 GEAIGNYY and CDR2 EKD. This CDR3 has 17 residues. Here the CDR3 reads CACDVLGDFAYTDKLIF. DNA of the CDR3: TGTGCCTGTGACGTACTGGGGGATTTCGCGTACACCGATAAACTCATCTTT.

This clone was seen a handful of times. The amino acid sequence in TCRdb belongs to a much larger clone and departs from this DNA's translation at residue 13, likely a sequencing read error; the sequence shown is translated from the DNA. This chain connects TRDV3 to TRDJ1; D remains unclear. The germline CDR1 and CDR2 sequences are TVYSNPD and GDNSRS (reference sequence). The CDR3 length is 16 residues. Written as DNA, the CDR3 is TGTGCCTTTTTCGGCTTAGGCGGTGGGCTTGCCGATGAACTCATCTTT. As protein: CAFFGLGGGLADELIF.

Concerning this clone itself: The TCRdb protein comes from a much larger clone and disagrees with this DNA's translation at residue 5, likely due to a read error; the protein given here is derived from the DNA. The chain employs TRDV3 and TRDJ1, with no clear D. The CDR3 runs 16 residues. Germline CDR1 and CDR2: TVYSNPD and GDNSRS (reference sequence). Trimming removed 2 bases at V and 3 bases at J, with 22 bases between. CDR3 residues: CAFFCLGGGLADKLIF. DNA for the CDR3: TGTGCCTTTTTCTGCTTAGGCGGTGGGCTTGCCGATAAACTCATCTTT.

About this clone itself: This sequence is one base from a far larger clone and is likely a read error. This CDR3 is also generated by other DNA sequences in the sample. The V and J genes are TRDV1 and TRDJ1; 12 nucleotides line up with TRDD3. The CDR3 has 26 residues. The ends lost 6 bases at V and 1 base at J; junction bases unmatched: 36. Germline V lookup: CDR1 TSWWSYY, CDR2 QGS. The CDR3 protein is CALGHGECLLLLATGGYKFSTDKLIF. CDR3 coding DNA: TGTGCTCTTGGTCATGGAGAGTGCCTTCTTCTGCTAGCTACTGGGGGATACAAATTCTCCACCGATAAACTCATCTTT.

About this clone: The protein given by TCRdb reflects a much larger clone and differs at residue 10 from this DNA's translation, likely from a read error; the protein shown is the DNA's translation. The chain carries TRDV3 and TRDJ2; D not certain. The CDR3 is 14 amino acids. Germline CDR1 TVYSNPD, CDR2 GDNSRS (reference sequence). In nucleotides, the CDR3 is TGTGCCTTTTCCCCGCCCCTTTTGACATCACAACTCTTCTTT. The encoded protein is CAFSPPLLTSQLFF.

With regard to this clone: A far larger clone is off by one base, so a read error is likely. Other DNA sequences in this specimen translate into the identical CDR3. The chain employs TRDV3 and TRDJ1, with 10 bases matching TRDD3. Germline V lookup: CDR1 TVYSNPD, CDR2 GDNSRS (reference sequence). V lost 1 base and J lost 5; bases outside the gene matches: 13. The CDR3 has 16 amino acids. The CDR3 here is CAFIAGGYEVPDKLIF. As DNA, the CDR3 is TGTGCCTTTATTGCCGGGGGATACGAGGTACCTGATAAACTCATCTTT.

This clone is classed as large. V and J are TRDV1 and TRDJ1; TRDD3 aligns across 8 bases. The V gene's germline CDR1 is TSWWSYY and CDR2 QGS. V shed 0 bases and J 8 bases; nucleotides not matched to a gene: 32. The CDR3 spans 23 residues. In DNA form, the CDR3 reads TGTGCTCTTGGGGAACTAGTCACGCCTTCTTCCGGGGGATATCCCATTTTCTGCGAAAAACTCATCTTT. Translating it yields CALGELVTPSSGGYPIFCEKLIF.

This sequence joins TRDV2 and TRDJ3; the D is unclear. Germline CDR1 GEAIGNYY, CDR2 EKD. The CDR3 length is 17 residues. Trimming cost V 1 base and J 2 bases, with 11 bases left between them. The CDR3 sequence is CACDTVKLTWDTRQMFF. The CDR3 DNA follows: TGTGCCTGTGACACGGTAAAACTTACCTGGGACACCCGACAGATGTTTTTC.

As regards this clone: The protein held in TCRdb is that of a much larger clone and does not match this DNA's translation at residue 7, likely because of a read error; the protein shown is translated from the DNA. This chain uses TRDV1 with TRDJ1; 12 bases agree with TRDD3. V lost 5 bases, J lost 1 base, and 35 bases stayed unmatched. Germline CDR1 reads TSWWSYY; CDR2 reads QGS. The CDR3 has 26 amino acids. The CDR3 DNA sequence: TGTGCTCTTGGGCATGGAGTGTGCCTTCTTCTGCTAGCTACTGGGGGATACAAATTCTCCACCGATAAACTCATCTTT. This codes for CALGHGVCLLLLATGGYKFSTDKLIF.